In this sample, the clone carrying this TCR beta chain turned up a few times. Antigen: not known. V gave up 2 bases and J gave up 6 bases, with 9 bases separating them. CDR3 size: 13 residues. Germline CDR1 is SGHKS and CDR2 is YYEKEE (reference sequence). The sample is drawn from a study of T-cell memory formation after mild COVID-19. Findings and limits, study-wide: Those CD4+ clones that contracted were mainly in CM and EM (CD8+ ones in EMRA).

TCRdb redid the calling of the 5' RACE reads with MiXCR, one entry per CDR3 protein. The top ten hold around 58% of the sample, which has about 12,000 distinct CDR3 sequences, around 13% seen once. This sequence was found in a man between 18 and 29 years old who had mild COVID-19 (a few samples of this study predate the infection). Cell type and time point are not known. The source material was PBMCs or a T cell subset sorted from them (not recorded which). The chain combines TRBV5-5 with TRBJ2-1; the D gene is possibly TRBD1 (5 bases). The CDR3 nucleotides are TGTGCCAGCAGCTTTGGGGCGGCCAATGAGCAGTTCTTC. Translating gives CASSFGAANEQFF.